The rows below give T cell receptor beta chains drawn from one sample of a study of T cell changes during pregnancy in multiple sclerosis. Data came from immunoSEQ multiplex PCR; TCRdb stores just in-frame clones and leaves some out. In the table there are about 22,000 clones, around 93% of which are singletons. Sequenced material: CD8+ T cells from peripheral blood mononuclear cells, taken in the third trimester of pregnancy. These receptors came from a female donor with multiple sclerosis, enrolled in a pregnancy study. The CDR3 runs from the conserved cysteine through the conserved F or W. D genes are given only for firm matches. For some rows the clone size is stated as once, few or many, or as a class when expanded; others skip it.

CASSEVLGGGNTIYF TGTGCCAGCAGTGAAGTTCTGGGGGGTGGAAACACCATATATTTT . TRBJ1-3 . TRBV6-1
CASALPLTGETQYF TGTGCTAGTGCCTTGCCTCTGACAGGCGAGACCCAGTACTTC . TRBJ2-5 . TRBV12-5
CASSSPSGYNEQFF TGTGCCAGCAGTTCACCTTCAGGGTACAATGAGCAGTTCTTC . TRBJ2-1 . TRBV27
CASSQDGASGSYEQYF TGTGCCAGCAGCCAAGATGGGGCTAGCGGTTCCTACGAGCAGTACTTC TRBD2 TRBJ2-7 . TRBV4-2
CASSLGGLQETQYF TGTGCCAGCAGCCTCGGGGGTCTCCAAGAGACCCAGTACTTC . TRBJ2-5 . TRBV9
CASSVGLVSTDTQYF TGTGCCAGCAGCGTAGGGCTGGTTAGCACAGATACGCAGTATTTT . TRBJ2-3 . TRBV9
CASSLGGGSTEAFF TGTGCCAGCAGTTTAGGGGGGGGGAGCACTGAAGCTTTCTTT . TRBJ1-1 . TRBV27
CASATSETGWYEQYF TGTGCCAGCGCCACCTCCGAGACAGGGTGGTACGAGCAGTACTTC TRBD1 TRBJ2-7 . TRBV27
CASSSTGGGYGYTF TGTGCCAGCAGCAGCACCGGCGGGGGATACGGCTACACCTTC . TRBJ1-2 . TRBV7-3
CASSYRTGDEQYF TGTGCCAGCAGTTATCGGACAGGGGACGAGCAGTACTTC TRBD1 TRBJ2-7 . TRBV27
CASSVMSGGNYGYTF TGTGCCAGCAGCGTAATGTCAGGGGGCAACTATGGCTACACCTTC TRBD1 TRBJ1-2 . TRBV9
CASRKDLSVVNEQFF TGTGCCAGCAGGAAGGATTTAAGCGTGGTTAATGAGCAGTTCTTC . TRBJ2-1 . TRBV6-1
CASSLWAESYEQYF TGTGCCAGCAGCTTGTGGGCAGAGTCCTACGAGCAGTACTTC . TRBJ2-7 . TRBV11-2
CASSLSGQRFNEQFF TGTGCCAGCAGTTTGTCCGGACAGCGCTTCAATGAGCAGTTCTTC . TRBJ2-1 once TRBV27
CASRGEGYNEQFF TGCGCCAGCAGGGGAGAGGGATACAATGAGCAGTTCTTC . TRBJ2-1 . TRBV5-1
CAISEQGHYNSPLHF TGTGCCATCAGTGAACAGGGACACTATAATTCACCCCTCCACTTT . TRBJ1-6 . TRBV10-3
CASSSQSRSSGANVLTF TGTGCCAGCAGCTCCCAAAGTCGGTCCTCTGGGGCCAACGTCCTGACTTTC . TRBJ2-6 . TRBV7-2
CASSFPGQGYEQYF TGCGCCAGCAGCTTCCCGGGACAGGGGTACGAGCAGTACTTC TRBD1 TRBJ2-7 . TRBV5-1
CASSPRDRYGYTF TGTGCCAGCAGCCCCCGGGACAGATATGGCTACACCTTC TRBD1 TRBJ1-2 . TRBV7-9
CASSIQGAGYEQYF TGTGCCAGCTCAATCCAGGGGGCAGGGTACGAGCAGTACTTC TRBD1 TRBJ2-7 . TRBV27
CASSRGRQGARRAKNIQYF TGTGCCAGCAGCCGAGGAAGGCAGGGGGCGAGGCGGGCCAAAAACATTCAGTACTTC TRBD1 TRBJ2-4 . TRBV5-8
CASSLSGAQPQHF TGTGCCAGCAGTTTATCGGGGGCCCAGCCCCAGCATTTT . TRBJ1-5 . TRBV27
CASSYSAGVAGELFF TGTGCCAGCAGTTACTCGGCAGGGGTTGCCGGGGAGCTGTTTTTT . TRBJ2-2 . TRBV6-5
CASSEGTSGYEQYF TGTGCCAGCTCGGAGGGGACTAGCGGCTACGAGCAGTACTTC TRBD2 TRBJ2-7 . TRBV6-6
CASSLGHLEYYEQYF TGCGCCAGCAGCCTAGGACACCTTGAATACTACGAGCAGTACTTC . TRBJ2-7 once TRBV5-1
CASSPGGYSGKGELFF TGTGCCAGCAGCCCCGGGGGGTACAGCGGGAAGGGGGAGCTGTTTTTT TRBD2 TRBJ2-2 . TRBV7-3
CASSLEDWSEQYF TGTGCCAGCAGCTTAGAGGACTGGAGCGAGCAGTACTTC . TRBJ2-7 . TRBV7-6
CASRGGSGETQYF TGTGCCTCCAGGGGCGGGAGTGGGGAGACCCAGTACTTC . TRBJ2-5 . TRBV7-9
CASSLGQANYGYTF TGTGCCAGCAGCCTGGGACAGGCAAACTATGGCTACACCTTC TRBD1 TRBJ1-2 . TRBV7-9
CASSSPTDRGEGGELFF TGTGCCAGCAGCTCCCCGACCGACAGGGGGGAAGGCGGGGAGCTGTTTTTT TRBD1 TRBJ2-2 . TRBV7-8
CASTQGGANYGYTF TGTGCCAGCACTCAAGGCGGGGCTAACTATGGCTACACCTTC . TRBJ1-2 . TRBV9
CASSPPTTRAGELFF TGTGCCAGCTCACCACCGACCACGAGGGCCGGGGAGCTGTTTTTT . TRBJ2-2 . TRBV18
CASSGLTSGSSGNEQYF TGCGCCAGCAGCGGCCTGACTAGCGGGAGTTCTGGGAACGAGCAGTACTTC TRBD2 TRBJ2-7 . TRBV4-1
CASSLAAGGPGELFF TGTGCCAGCAGCTTAGCGGCGGGGGGGCCCGGGGAGCTGTTTTTT TRBD2 TRBJ2-2 . TRBV7-6
CASIPLAGFSPLHF TGCGCCAGCATCCCCCTGGCGGGGTTTTCACCCCTCCACTTT . TRBJ1-6 few TRBV10-1
CASSQEYRNNEKLFF TGCGCCAGCAGCCAAGAATACAGGAATAATGAAAAACTGTTTTTT . TRBJ1-4 . TRBV4-1
CASSFRQAGELFF TGTGCCAGCAGTTTCCGCCAGGCCGGGGAGCTGTTTTTT . TRBJ2-2 . TRBV27
CASSPDRGPSYEQYF TGTGCCAGCAGTCCCGACAGGGGGCCTTCCTACGAGCAGTACTTC TRBD1 TRBJ2-7 . TRBV2
CASSITSKLFF TGTGCCAGCAGTATTACATCAAAACTGTTTTTT . TRBJ1-4 . TRBV6-1
CSGDREGYNEQFF TGCAGCGGTGACAGGGAAGGCTACAATGAGCAGTTCTTC TRBD1 TRBJ2-1 . TRBV29-1
CASRRGSNSPLHF TGTGCCAGCAGACGGGGGTCGAATTCACCCCTCCACTTT . TRBJ1-6 . TRBV9
CASSTGTGVTGELFF TGTGCCAGCAGTACCGGGACAGGGGTGACCGGGGAGCTGTTTTTT TRBD1 TRBJ2-2 . TRBV6-4
CASSFGQGRREKLFF TGTGCCAGCAGCTTCGGACAGGGTCGACGTGAAAAACTGTTTTTT TRBD1 TRBJ1-4 . TRBV7-9
CASSSAAYEQYF TGTGCCAGCTCCTCGGCGGCCTACGAGCAGTACTTC . TRBJ2-7 . TRBV6-5
CASTTDRDYGYTF TGTGCCAGCACCACGGACAGGGACTATGGCTACACCTTC TRBD1 TRBJ1-2 . TRBV9
CASSLASGGADGDTQYF TGTGCCAGCAGCTTAGCCAGCGGGGGGGCCGATGGAGATACGCAGTATTTT TRBD2 TRBJ2-3 . TRBV7-2
CATSIVVYNEQFF TGTGCCACCAGCATTGTAGTTTACAATGAGCAGTTCTTC . TRBJ2-1 . TRBV15
CASSLVGGDNEQFF TGTGCCAGCAGCTTAGTGGGCGGGGACAATGAGCAGTTCTTC . TRBJ2-1 . TRBV13
CASSEVADNQPQHF TGTGCCAGCAGTGAAGTGGCAGACAATCAGCCCCAGCATTTT . TRBJ1-5 . TRBV6-1
CASSQYGGPYEQYF TGCGCCAGCAGCCAATATGGCGGTCCCTACGAGCAGTACTTC . TRBJ2-7 . TRBV4-3
CASNSAGPNEQFF TGTGCCAGCAATTCGGCAGGGCCAAATGAGCAGTTCTTC . TRBJ2-1 . TRBV2
CATSRDRGTGQPQHF TGTGCCACCAGCAGGGACAGGGGGACAGGTCAGCCCCAGCATTTT TRBD1 TRBJ1-5 . TRBV15
CASSLLRVGQDPYEQYF TGTGCCAGCAGCCTCCTCCGTGTGGGACAGGATCCTTACGAGCAGTACTTC TRBD1 TRBJ2-7 . TRBV7-6
CASGEGQKTYGYTF TGTGCTAGTGGCGAGGGACAGAAAACCTATGGCTACACCTTC TRBD1 TRBJ1-2 . TRBV12-5
CASSTLDRASRWEETQYF TGCGCCAGCAGTACTTTGGACAGGGCCTCCCGGTGGGAAGAGACCCAGTACTTC TRBD1 TRBJ2-5 once TRBV10-2
CASSSLAGVKEQYF TGTGCCAGCAGTTCACTAGCGGGAGTCAAGGAGCAGTACTTC TRBD2 TRBJ2-7 . TRBV27
CASSYRDSSYEQYF TGTGCCAGCAGTTACCGGGACAGTTCCTACGAGCAGTACTTC TRBD1 TRBJ2-7 . TRBV27
CASSRKAGFSNEQFF TGTGCCAGCAGCCGGAAAGCGGGCTTCAGCAATGAGCAGTTCTTC . TRBJ2-1 . TRBV7-9
CASNDRDGYTF TGTGCCAGCAATGACAGGGATGGCTACACCTTC TRBD1 TRBJ1-2 . TRBV25-1
CASSFRDRGNEQFF TGTGCCAGCAGTTTCCGGGACAGGGGGAATGAGCAGTTCTTC TRBD1 TRBJ2-1 . TRBV27